Following are 14 T cell receptor beta chains from one sample sequenced in a study of OX40 agonist ivuxolimab in advanced cancers. The table came from immunoSEQ multiplex PCR; TCRdb's copy has only in-frame clones and leaves some out. The data hold around 70,000 clones, with approximately 86% observed a single time. Sequences were derived from CD4+ or CD8+ T cells sorted from blood, sampled in a trial of the OX40 agonist ivuxolimab. Every receptor here comes from an adult with an advanced solid tumor such as melanoma, head and neck, liver or kidney cancer.

The chain is built from TRBV29-1 and TRBJ2-7; D may match TRBD1 or TRBD2 (5 bases each). Germline values: CDR1 SQVTM, CDR2 ANQGSEA. The V and J ends lost 4 bases and 6 bases respectively, with 13 bases between them. This CDR3 has 12 amino acids. This CDR3 is CSVGGTGREQYF. As DNA, the CDR3 is TGCAGCGTTGGGGGGACGGGTCGCGAGCAGTACTTC.

This chain connects TRBV27 to TRBJ1-5; D uncertain. In germline, CDR1 is MNHEY, CDR2 SMNVEV (reference sequence). The CDR3 consists of 13 residues. Deletions cut 2 bases from V and 7 bases from J, with 9 bases between. The DNA for the CDR3 is TGTGCCAGCAGTTTAAATGGGTGGCAGCCCCAGCATTTT. It is translated as CASSLNGWQPQHF.

This clone was seen only a few times. J is TRBJ2-3 and V is TRBV6-5, with a possible D match to TRBD2 (5 bases). The CDR3 spans 14 residues. Looked up from germline, CDR1 is MNHEY and CDR2 is SVGAGI. The V gene lost 7 bases and the J gene lost 0 bases, with 11 bases spanning the gap. CDR3 loop: CASTERFSTDTQYF. As DNA, the CDR3 is TGTGCCAGCACCGAGCGGTTTAGCACAGATACGCAGTATTTT.

The V and J genes are TRBV9 and TRBJ2-1, with TRBD2 matching over 9 bases. Germline values: CDR1 SGDLS, CDR2 YYNGEE. After removal of 0 bases from V and 3 bases from J, the junction contained 1 base not matched to a gene. The CDR3 has 15 amino acids. The CDR3 region is CASSVGSGSYNEQFF. The CDR3 bases are TGTGCCAGCAGCGTAGGTAGCGGGAGCTACAATGAGCAGTTCTTC.

The chain combines TRBV28 with TRBJ1-1; 8 positions match TRBD1. The ends lost 4 bases at V and 1 base at J; junction bases unmatched: 17. The CDR3 runs 19 residues. CDR1 MDHEN and CDR2 SYDVKM come from the germline V gene. CDR3 DNA sequence: TGTGCCAGCAGTTCTCCGTGGGGATGGAAGACAGGGGAGAACACTGAAGCTTTCTTT. Its translation: CASSSPWGWKTGENTEAFF.

The rearrangement links TRBV15 to TRBJ2-1; 11 nucleotides align to TRBD2. The V gene end was trimmed by 0 bases and the J gene end by 4 bases; junction bases not matched to a gene: 8. This CDR3 contains 18 residues. The V gene's germline CDR1 is LNHNV and CDR2 YYDKDF (reference sequence). The CDR3 spells CATSREEPGLADYNEQFF. The DNA of the CDR3 is TGTGCCACCAGCAGAGAAGAGCCGGGACTAGCGGATTACAATGAGCAGTTCTTC.

The sample holds a few counts of this clone. This chain connects TRBV27 to TRBJ1-2; 9 bases match TRBD1. The germline CDR1 and CDR2 sequences are MNHEY and SMNVEV (reference sequence). After removal of 4 bases from V and 0 bases from J, the junction contained 15 bases not matched to a gene. This CDR3 region has 19 residues. The CDR3 loop is CASSSGTGKLAGANYGYTF. CDR3 bases: TGTGCCAGCAGTTCCGGGACAGGGAAATTGGCTGGAGCTAACTATGGCTACACCTTC.

The V and J genes are TRBV4-1 and TRBJ2-2, with D tentatively TRBD1 or TRBD2 (5 bases each). The germline CDR1 and CDR2 sequences are MGHRA and YSYEKL. Trimming removed 3 bases at V and 5 bases at J, with 10 bases between. The CDR3 is made up of 14 amino acids. Here the CDR3 reads CASSQVGVTGELFF. The CDR3 nucleotides read TGCGCCAGCAGCCAGGTGGGGGTTACCGGGGAGCTGTTTTTT.

The chain links TRBV18 to TRBJ2-1; D gene ambiguous. The V end lost 4 bases, the J end lost 7 bases, and 26 bases lay between the germline ends. The CDR3 has 18 residues. Germline CDR1 reads KGHSH; CDR2 reads LQKENI. The CDR3 DNA sequence: TGTGCCAGCTCACGATTCGTCCCGGCGACACTGTCTGGGAATGAGCAGTTCTTC. Its protein product is CASSRFVPATLSGNEQFF.

This clone was recorded only once. The chain carries TRBV2 and TRBJ2-6, with D possibly matching TRBD1 (6 bases). The CDR3 contains 16 residues. Germline lookup yields CDR1 SNHLY and CDR2 FYNNEI. V was trimmed by 5 bases and J by 0 bases, leaving 11 bases between them. For the CDR3, the DNA is TGTGCCAGCAGTTCCACAGGGTTCTCTGGGGCCAACGTCCTGACTTTC. As protein: CASSSTGFSGANVLTF.

The chain couples TRBV11-1 to TRBJ1-4, with a possible D match to TRBD1 (5 bases). CDR1 and CDR2 from the germline V gene are SGHAT and FQDESV (reference sequence). The CDR3 runs to 16 residues. Trimming removed 4 bases from V and 5 bases from J, with 17 bases in between. In nucleotides, the CDR3 is TGTGCCAGCAGCTCAAGGGGATCTGGCCAGAATGAAAAACTGTTTTTT. It is translated as CASSSRGSGQNEKLFF.

Only one count was recorded for this clone. The chain carries TRBV5-1 and TRBJ1-6, with 8 bases lining up with TRBD1. The CDR3 is made up of 18 amino acids. Germline CDR1 and CDR2: SGHRS and YFSETQ. The V and J ends lost 0 bases and 4 bases, in that order; junction bases with no gene match: 9. CDR3 nucleotides: TGCGCCAGCAGCTTGGCAGGGGGCTATACCGTTTATAATTCACCCCTCCACTTT. Its translation: CASSLAGGYTVYNSPLHF.

Details on this clone: Other DNA sequences in the sample encode the same CDR3. The chain has TRBV28 and TRBJ2-5; D unclear. This CDR3 region has 11 residues. Germline V gene data show CDR1 as MDHEN and CDR2 as SYDVKM. V was trimmed by 5 bases and J by 2 bases, leaving 3 bases between them. CDR3 in DNA: TGTGCCAGCAGTCTTCAAGAGACCCAGTACTTC. This sequence encodes CASSLQETQYF.

The V call is TRBV5-6, the J call TRBJ1-5, with TRBD1 matching over 9 bases. Germline V lookup: CDR1 SGHDT, CDR2 YYEEEE. This CDR3 contains 15 residues. V was clipped by 1 base and J by 5 bases; unmatched bases: 4. CDR3 sequence reads: CASSLRDRDYQPQHF. The CDR3 DNA reads TGTGCCAGCAGCTTGCGGGACAGGGACTATCAGCCCCAGCATTTT.